This T cell receptor (beta chain) appears in the sequencing data of a study of T cells in Graves' hyperthyroidism and ophthalmopathy. Germline V gives CDR1 ENHRY, CDR2 SYGVKD. The CDR3 totals 16 residues. Researchers amplified the TCR beta CDR3 regions from RNA transcripts. First-round RT-PCR of the TCR CDR3 relied on the HTBI primer set. TCRdb ran MiXCR on the multiplex PCR reads and lists one entry per CDR3 protein. This sample has hundreds of thousands of distinct CDR3 sequences, with 12% to 15% found just once. As regards this clonotype: At one boundary the junction diverges from the germline segment, which might be a read error.

Input material: blood. The gene calls are TRBV10-3 and TRBJ2-3, with 7 bases fitting TRBD1. The sequence came from a woman aged 18-30 years with Graves' hyperthyroidism. The CDR3 protein is CVISANRGPSTDTQYF. CDR3 nucleotide sequence: TGTGTCATCAGCGCTAACAGGGGACCTAGCACAGATACGCAGTATTTT.